The 18 T cell receptor beta chains below all came from one sample that was sequenced in a study of response to subunit inactivated influenza vaccine. TCRdb re-called the RT-PCR reads with MiXCR, one entry per CDR3 protein. The sample records 500,000 to 600,000 distinct CDR3 sequences, over 10% being singletons. Sequencing was performed on PBMCs from blood, taken around seven weeks after vaccination. These receptors originate from a man aged 50 to 59 who received an inactivated influenza vaccine.

Only a few counts were recorded for this clonotype. The rearrangement uses TRBV11-2 and TRBJ2-7; 8 nucleotides align to TRBD1. The CDR3 covers 17 residues. The V segment lost 5 bases and the J segment 4 bases; nucleotides outside the gene matches: 16. Per the germline V gene, CDR1 is SGHAT and CDR2 is FQNNGV. This chain's CDR3 is CASSPSRDRSRRYEQYF. The CDR3 DNA reads TGTGCCAGCAGCCCGTCCCGGGACAGGAGCCGGAGATACGAGCAGTACTTC.

The chain carries TRBV4-1 and TRBJ1-2; 7 bases are a match to TRBD1. This CDR3 spans 14 amino acids. Germline V CDR1 and CDR2: MGHRA, YSYEKL. J was trimmed by 7 bases and V by 1 base; bases with no gene match: 6. The CDR3 reads CASSQGRGLSGYTF. CDR3 nucleotide sequence: TGCGCCAGCAGCCAAGGGAGGGGGCTAAGTGGCTACACCTTC.

This clonotype was seen at least ten times. The J gene is TRBJ2-1, the V gene TRBV12-3 or TRBV12-4; 16 nucleotides line up with TRBD2. CDR3 length: 17 residues. V was clipped by 5 bases and J by 7 bases; unmatched bases: 8. This CDR3 is CASSKGLAGGFNNEQFF. The CDR3 nucleotides are TGTGCCAGCAGTAAGGGACTAGCGGGGGGGTTTAATAATGAGCAGTTCTTC.

Many counts were recorded for this clonotype. The chain has TRBV24-1 and TRBJ1-1; no clear D. Trimming removed 0 bases at V and 7 bases at J, with 2 bases between. The CDR3 consists of 11 residues. Germline CDR1 is KGHDR and CDR2 is SFDVKD. The CDR3 reads CATSDLDEAFF. The CDR3 DNA reads TGTGCCACCAGTGATTTGGATGAAGCTTTCTTT.

This clonotype has more than one count but fewer than ten. The chain uses TRBV7-2 and TRBJ1-6, with TRBD1 matching 10 bases. In germline, CDR1 is SGHTA, CDR2 FQGNSA. The CDR3 extends over 17 amino acids. V shed 1 base and J 9 bases; nucleotides not matched to a gene: 9. CDR3 DNA: TGTGCCAGCAGCTTAGTGGCCCGACAGGGGGCTGTTTCACCCCTCCACTTT. This gives the protein CASSLVARQGAVSPLHF.

The chain has TRBV7-6 and TRBJ2-3; 13 nucleotides match TRBD2. J lost 4 bases, V lost 1 base, and 2 bases had no gene match. The germline V gene has CDR1 SGHVS and CDR2 FNYEAQ. CDR3 length equals 16 residues. CDR3 nucleotide sequence: TGTGCCAGCAGCTTAGACGGACTAGCGGGAGCAGATACGCAGTATTTT. Amino acids: CASSLDGLAGADTQYF.

This clonotype was seen a handful of times. The rearrangement uses TRBV24-1 and TRBJ2-7; D is perhaps TRBD1 (5 bases). The CDR3 runs to 15 residues. V was clipped by 1 base and J by 3 bases, with 12 bases between them. Germline-derived CDR1 and CDR2 are KGHDR and SFDVKD. The DNA for the CDR3 is TGTGCCACCAGTGATTTAACAGACAGAAACTACGAGCAGTACTTC. Translating gives CATSDLTDRNYEQYF.

The chain employs TRBV7-9 and TRBJ2-3, with a weak D call TRBD1 (5 bases). V gave up 0 bases and J gave up 2 bases, with 9 bases separating them. The germline CDR1 and CDR2 sequences are SEHNR and FQNEAQ (reference sequence). The CDR3 consists of 15 residues. DNA of the CDR3: TGTGCCAGCAGCTTAGCGGTGACAGACACAGATACGCAGTATTTT. Translation gives CASSLAVTDTDTQYF.

This clonotype showed up just a few times. This sequence joins TRBV6-1 and TRBJ1-1; 9 bases align to TRBD1. Germline trimming cut 5 bases from V and 6 bases from J; bases unmatched to any gene: 16. CDR3 length equals 17 residues. Germline V lookup: CDR1 MNHNS, CDR2 SASEGT. The CDR3 sequence: CASSKPGQGSSGAEAFF. In DNA, the CDR3 is TGTGCCAGCAGTAAGCCGGGACAGGGAAGCTCGGGCGCTGAAGCTTTCTTT.

The sample holds many counts of this clonotype. J is TRBJ2-5 and V is TRBV28; D gene unclear. In germline, CDR1 is MDHEN, CDR2 SYDVKM. V was pared by 3 bases and J by 5 bases, with 10 bases between. The CDR3 is 13 amino acids. The CDR3: CASSLFRWETQYF. As DNA, the CDR3 is TGTGCCAGCAGTTTGTTTCGGTGGGAGACCCAGTACTTC.

The table lists this clonotype with a few counts. This chain links TRBV20-1 with TRBJ2-1, with D maybe TRBD2 (5 bases). From germline, CDR1 is DFQATT and CDR2 SNEGSKA (reference sequence). The CDR3 sequence is 14 residues long. V gave up 5 bases and J gave up 10 bases, with 21 bases separating them. CDR3 coding DNA: TGCAGTGCTTTGAGGACTCGGAGTACAGAGGAGCAGTTCTTC. Translation: CSALRTRSTEEQFF.

The CDR3 nucleotides read TGTGCCAGCAGCCCTTTAACAGGGAACTCCTACAATGAGCAGTTCTTC. This translates into CASSPLTGNSYNEQFF. The chain employs TRBV7-6 and TRBJ2-1; a possible D gene is TRBD1 (6 bases). Deletions cut 5 bases from V and 0 bases from J, with 14 bases between. Germline-derived CDR1 and CDR2 are SGHVS and FNYEAQ. The CDR3 has 16 residues.

This rearrangement joins TRBV5-1 to TRBJ1-2, with 7 positions matching TRBD1. The CDR3 is made up of 15 amino acids. V dropped 0 bases and J dropped 0; count of bases not matched to a gene: 2. Germline CDR1 SGHRS, CDR2 YFSETQ. CDR3 coding DNA: TGCGCCAGCAGCTTGGGGACAGGAGCTAACTATGGCTACACCTTC. Translating it yields CASSLGTGANYGYTF.

J is TRBJ2-5 and V is TRBV7-8, with 9 bases identical to TRBD1. The CDR3 length is 17 residues. J lost 1 base, V lost 1 base, and 7 bases had no gene match. Germline loops: CDR1 SGHVS, CDR2 FQNEAQ. CDR3 protein: CASSLGGTGSFQETQYF. Written as DNA, the CDR3 is TGTGCCAGCAGCTTAGGGGGGACAGGGTCCTTCCAAGAGACCCAGTACTTC.

Only a few counts were recorded for this clonotype. The V gene is TRBV5-1, the J gene TRBJ1-5; D gene unclear. With 0 bases removed from V and 5 bases from J, the gap between germline ends came to 6 bases. The CDR3 is 13 residues long. Germline CDR1 reads SGHRS; CDR2 reads YFSETQ. This chain's CDR3 is CASSLAPDQPQHF. CDR3 sequence (DNA): TGCGCCAGCAGCTTGGCCCCCGATCAGCCCCAGCATTTT. The full variable domain, rest sourced from reference TRBV5-1 and TRBJ1-5, is KAGVTQTPRYLIKTRGQQVTLSCSPISGHRSVSWYQQTPGQGLQFLFEYFSETQRNKGNFPGRFSGRQFSNSRSEMNVSTLELGDSALYLCASSLAPDQPQHFGDGTRLSIL.

V usage is TRBV10-1 and J usage is TRBJ1-1; D uncertain. V gave up 5 bases and J gave up 0 bases, with 16 bases separating them. In germline, CDR1 is WNHNN, CDR2 SYGVQD (reference sequence). There are 16 residues in the CDR3. The CDR3 DNA follows: TGCGCCAGCAGTTTAGGACGGTTCTTAATGAACACTGAAGCTTTCTTT. It specifies CASSLGRFLMNTEAFF.

The chain joins TRBV20-1 to TRBJ1-1; weak D call: TRBD1 (5 bases). V was clipped by 7 bases and J by 8 bases, with 17 bases between them. CDR3 length: 12 residues. The germline gives CDR1 DFQATT, CDR2 SNEGSKA (reference sequence). CDR3 nucleotides: TGCAGTGGGCGGGGAGGGACTGTCGAAGCTTTCTTT. Amino acids: CSGRGGTVEAFF.

The V gene is TRBV20-1, the J gene TRBJ2-3; D possibly matches TRBD1 or TRBD2 (5 bases each). The CDR3 length is 16 residues. Germline CDR1 and CDR2: DFQATT and SNEGSKA (reference sequence). V was trimmed by 6 bases and J by 2 bases, leaving 21 bases between them. CDR3 sequence (DNA): TGCAGTGCCACGGCGAGGGGCCTTGGCTACACAGATACGCAGTATTTT. As protein: CSATARGLGYTDTQYF.